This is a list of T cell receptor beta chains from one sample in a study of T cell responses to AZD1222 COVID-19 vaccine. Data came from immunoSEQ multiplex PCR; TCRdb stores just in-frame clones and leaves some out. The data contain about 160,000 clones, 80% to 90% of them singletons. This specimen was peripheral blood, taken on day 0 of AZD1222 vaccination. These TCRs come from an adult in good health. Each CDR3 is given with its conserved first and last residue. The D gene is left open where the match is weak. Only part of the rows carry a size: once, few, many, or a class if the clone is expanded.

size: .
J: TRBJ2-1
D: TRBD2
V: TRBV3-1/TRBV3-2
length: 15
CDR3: CASSQDLAGYNEQFF
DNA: TGTGCCAGCAGCCAAGATCTAGCGGGGTACAATGAGCAGTTCTTC

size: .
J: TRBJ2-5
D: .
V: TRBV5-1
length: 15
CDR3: CASSLEPGPQETQYF
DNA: TGCGCCAGCAGCTTGGAGCCGGGTCCCCAAGAGACCCAGTACTTC

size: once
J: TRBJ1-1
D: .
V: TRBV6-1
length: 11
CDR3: CASSEWGGAFF
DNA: TGTGCCAGCAGTGAATGGGGTGGCGCTTTCTTT

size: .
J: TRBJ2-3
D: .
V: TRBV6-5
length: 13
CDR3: CASSREVVVAQYF
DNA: TGTGCCAGCAGTCGCGAAGTGGTTGTTGCGCAGTATTTT

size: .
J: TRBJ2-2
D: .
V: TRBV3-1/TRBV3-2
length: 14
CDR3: CASSQGRVPGELFF
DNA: TGTGCCAGCAGCCAAGGAAGAGTGCCCGGGGAGCTGTTTTTT

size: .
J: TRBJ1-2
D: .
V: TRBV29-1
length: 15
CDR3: CSVGLNPGNNYGYTF
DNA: TGCAGCGTTGGGCTAAACCCCGGCAATAACTATGGCTACACCTTC

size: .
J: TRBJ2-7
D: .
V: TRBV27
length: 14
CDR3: CASSKQLSSYEQYF
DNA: TGTGCCAGCAGCAAACAGCTCTCCTCCTACGAGCAGTACTTC

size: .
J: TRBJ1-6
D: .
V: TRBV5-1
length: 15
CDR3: CASSLAGGNNSPLHF
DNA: TGCGCCAGCAGCTTGGCGGGGGGAAATAATTCACCCCTCCACTTT

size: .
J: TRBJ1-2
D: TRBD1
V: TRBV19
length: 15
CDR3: CASSFGQGPTLGYTF
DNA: TGTGCCAGTAGTTTCGGACAGGGCCCTACATTGGGCTACACCTTC

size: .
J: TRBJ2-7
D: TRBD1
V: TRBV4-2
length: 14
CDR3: CASSPVGQSYEQYF
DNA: TGTGCCAGCAGCCCAGTGGGACAGTCTTACGAGCAGTACTTC

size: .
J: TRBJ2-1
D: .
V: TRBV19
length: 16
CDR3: CASSIQRGPLYNEQFF
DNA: TGTGCCAGTAGTATCCAGAGGGGACCTCTCTACAATGAGCAGTTCTTC

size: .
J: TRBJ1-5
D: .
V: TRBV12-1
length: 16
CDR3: CASSVNTGGFYQPQHF
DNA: TGTGCCAGCAGCGTTAATACAGGGGGATTTTATCAGCCCCAGCATTTT

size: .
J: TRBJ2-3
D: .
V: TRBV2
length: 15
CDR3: CASRRLDSPADTQYF
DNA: TGTGCCAGCAGACGGCTGGACAGCCCCGCTGATACGCAGTATTTT

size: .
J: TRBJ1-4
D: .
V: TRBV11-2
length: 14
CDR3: CASSYWGTNEKLFF
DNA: TGTGCCAGCAGCTATTGGGGGACTAATGAAAAACTGTTTTTT

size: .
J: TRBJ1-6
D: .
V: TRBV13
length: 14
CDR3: CASGREGYNSPLHF
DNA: TGTGCCAGCGGCAGGGAAGGTTATAATTCACCCCTCCACTTT

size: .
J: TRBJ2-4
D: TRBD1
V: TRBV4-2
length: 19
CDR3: CASSPHPQGAEGAKNIQYF
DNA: TGTGCCAGCAGCCCTCATCCTCAGGGGGCAGAGGGGGCCAAAAACATTCAGTACTTC

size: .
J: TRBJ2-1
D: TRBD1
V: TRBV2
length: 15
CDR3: CASSRDREGSNEQFF
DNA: TGTGCCAGCAGTAGGGACAGGGAGGGGAGCAATGAGCAGTTCTTC

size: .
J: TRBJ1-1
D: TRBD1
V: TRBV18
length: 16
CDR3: CASSPSGQGMNTEAFF
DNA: TGTGCCAGCTCACCATCCGGACAGGGCATGAACACTGAAGCTTTCTTT

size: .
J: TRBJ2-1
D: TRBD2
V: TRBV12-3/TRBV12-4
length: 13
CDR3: CASSRGGANEQFF
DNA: TGTGCCAGCAGCCGGGGGGGGGCCAATGAGCAGTTCTTC